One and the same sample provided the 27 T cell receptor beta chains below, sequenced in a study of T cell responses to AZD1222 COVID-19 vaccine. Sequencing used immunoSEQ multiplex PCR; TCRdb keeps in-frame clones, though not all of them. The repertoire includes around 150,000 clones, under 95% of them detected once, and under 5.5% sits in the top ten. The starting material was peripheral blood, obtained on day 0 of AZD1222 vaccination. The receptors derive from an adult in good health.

The CDR3 nucleotides are TGTGCCAGCAGGGGTACCGGGCAGAGCTATGGCTACACCTTC. Translating gives CASRGTGQSYGYTF. The V gene is TRBV28, the J gene TRBJ1-2, with D unclear. Germline V gene lookup returns CDR1 MDHEN and CDR2 SYDVKM. CDR3 size: 14 residues. Trimming took 6 bases from V and 4 from J, leaving 15 bases between them.

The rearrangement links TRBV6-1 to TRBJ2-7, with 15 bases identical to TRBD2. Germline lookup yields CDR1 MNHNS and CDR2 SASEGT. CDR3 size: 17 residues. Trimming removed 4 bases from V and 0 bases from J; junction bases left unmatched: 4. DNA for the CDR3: TGTGCCAGCAGTGTAGAGGGACTAGCGGGAGGCTCCTACGAGCAGTACTTC. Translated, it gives CASSVEGLAGGSYEQYF.

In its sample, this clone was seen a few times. The CDR3 loop reads CASNPRGQQNTGELFF. The CDR3 DNA reads TGTGCCAGTAACCCCCGGGGACAGCAGAACACCGGGGAGCTGTTTTTT. The V call is TRBV19, the J call TRBJ2-2, with TRBD1 matching 7 bases. After removal of 7 bases from V and 1 base from J, the junction contained 9 bases not matched to a gene. Per germline, CDR1 LNHDA and CDR2 SQIVND (reference sequence). The CDR3 sequence is 16 residues long. Together with reference TRBV19 and TRBJ2-2, the CDR3 gives the full variable domain: DGGITQSPKYLFRKEGQNVTLSCEQNLNHDAMYWYRQDPGQGLRLIYYSQIVNDFQKGDIAEGYSVSREKKESFPLTVTSAQKNPTAFYLCASNPRGQQNTGELFFGEGSRLTVL.

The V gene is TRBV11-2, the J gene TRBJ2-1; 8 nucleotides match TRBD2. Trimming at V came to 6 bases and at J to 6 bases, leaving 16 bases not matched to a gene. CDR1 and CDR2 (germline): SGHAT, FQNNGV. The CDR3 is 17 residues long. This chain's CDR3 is CASRYRRQSGSFNEQFF. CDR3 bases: TGTGCCAGCAGATACCGGCGGCAGAGCGGGAGTTTCAATGAGCAGTTCTTC.

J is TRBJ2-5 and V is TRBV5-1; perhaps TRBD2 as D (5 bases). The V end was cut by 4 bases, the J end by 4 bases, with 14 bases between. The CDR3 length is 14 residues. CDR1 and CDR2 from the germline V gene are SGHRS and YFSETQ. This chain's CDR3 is CASSPGGSGETQYF. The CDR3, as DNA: TGCGCCAGCAGCCCCGGAGGAAGTGGAGAGACCCAGTACTTC. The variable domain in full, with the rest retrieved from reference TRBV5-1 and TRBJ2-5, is KAGVTQTPRYLIKTRGQQVTLSCSPISGHRSVSWYQQTPGQGLQFLFEYFSETQRNKGNFPGRFSGRQFSNSRSEMNVSTLELGDSALYLCASSPGGSGETQYFGPGTRLLVL.

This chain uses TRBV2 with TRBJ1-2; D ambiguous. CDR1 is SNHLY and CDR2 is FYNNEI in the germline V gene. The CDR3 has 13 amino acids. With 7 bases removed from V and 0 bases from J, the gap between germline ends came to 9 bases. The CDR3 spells CASTSTANYGYTF. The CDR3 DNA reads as TGTGCCAGCACCTCGACGGCTAACTATGGCTACACCTTC.

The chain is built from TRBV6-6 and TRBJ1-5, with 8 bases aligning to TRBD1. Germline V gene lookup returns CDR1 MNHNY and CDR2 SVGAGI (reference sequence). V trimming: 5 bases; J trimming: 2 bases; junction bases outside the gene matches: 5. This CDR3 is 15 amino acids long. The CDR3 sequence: CASSQGARGNQPQHF. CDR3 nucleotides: TGTGCCAGCAGTCAGGGGGCGCGAGGCAATCAGCCCCAGCATTTT.

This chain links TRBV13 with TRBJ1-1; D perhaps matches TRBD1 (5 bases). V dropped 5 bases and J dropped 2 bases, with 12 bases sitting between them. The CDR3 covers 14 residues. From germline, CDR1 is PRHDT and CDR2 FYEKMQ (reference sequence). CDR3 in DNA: TGTGCCAGCAGCCCACGGGGCCGAAACACTGAAGCTTTCTTT. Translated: CASSPRGRNTEAFF. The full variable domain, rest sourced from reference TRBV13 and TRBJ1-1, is AAGVIQSPRHLIKEKRETATLKCYPIPRHDTVYWYQQGPGQDPQFLISFYEKMQSDKGSIPDRFSAQQFSDYHSELNMSSLELGDSALYFCASSPRGRNTEAFFGQGTRLTVV.

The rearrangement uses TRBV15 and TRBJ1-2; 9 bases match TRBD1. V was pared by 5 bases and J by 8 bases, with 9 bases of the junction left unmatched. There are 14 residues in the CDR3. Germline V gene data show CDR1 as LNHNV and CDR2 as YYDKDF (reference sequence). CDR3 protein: CATSVGGTGRGYTF. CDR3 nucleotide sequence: TGTGCCACCAGCGTCGGCGGGACAGGGAGGGGCTACACCTTC. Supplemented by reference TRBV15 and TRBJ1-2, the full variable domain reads DAMVIQNPRYQVTQFGKPVTLSCSQTLNHNVMYWYQQKSSQAPKLLFHYYDKDFNNEADTPDNFQSRRPNTSFCFLDIRSPGLGDTAMYLCATSVGGTGRGYTFGSGTRLTVV.

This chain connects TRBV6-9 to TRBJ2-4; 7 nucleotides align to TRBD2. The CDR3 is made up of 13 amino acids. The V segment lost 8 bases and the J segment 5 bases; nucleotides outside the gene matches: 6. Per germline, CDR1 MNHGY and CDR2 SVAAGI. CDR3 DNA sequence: TGTGCCAGCGGACGGGAGGAGGAAAACATTCAGTACTTC. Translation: CASGREEENIQYF.

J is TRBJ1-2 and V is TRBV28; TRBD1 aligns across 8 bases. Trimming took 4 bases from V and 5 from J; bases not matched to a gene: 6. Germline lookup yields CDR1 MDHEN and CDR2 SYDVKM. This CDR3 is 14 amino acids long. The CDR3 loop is CASSSGQGAYGYTF. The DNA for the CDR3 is TGTGCCAGCAGTTCCGGACAGGGAGCTTATGGCTACACCTTC.

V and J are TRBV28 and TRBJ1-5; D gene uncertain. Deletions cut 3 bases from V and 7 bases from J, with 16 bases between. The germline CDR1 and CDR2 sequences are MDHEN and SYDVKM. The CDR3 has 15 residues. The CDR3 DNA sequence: TGTGCCAGCAGTTTCTCAGGCCTCCCCCCCCAGCCCCAGCATTTT. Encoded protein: CASSFSGLPPQPQHF.

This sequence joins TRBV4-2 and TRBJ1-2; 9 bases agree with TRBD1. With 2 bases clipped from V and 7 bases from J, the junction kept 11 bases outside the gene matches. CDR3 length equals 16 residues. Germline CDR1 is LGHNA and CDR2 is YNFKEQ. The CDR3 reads CASSQRGQGVGGGYTF. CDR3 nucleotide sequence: TGTGCCAGCAGCCAAAGGGGACAGGGTGTCGGGGGTGGCTACACCTTC.

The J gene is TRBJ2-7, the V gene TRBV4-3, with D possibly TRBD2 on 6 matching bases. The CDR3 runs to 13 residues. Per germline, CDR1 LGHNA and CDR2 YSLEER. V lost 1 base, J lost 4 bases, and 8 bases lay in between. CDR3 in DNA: TGCGCCAGCAGCCAAGCCAGCGGGTACGAGCAGTACTTC. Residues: CASSQASGYEQYF.

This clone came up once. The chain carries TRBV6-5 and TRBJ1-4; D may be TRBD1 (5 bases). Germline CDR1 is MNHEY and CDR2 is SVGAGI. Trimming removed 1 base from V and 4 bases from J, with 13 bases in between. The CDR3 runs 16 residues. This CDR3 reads CASSYFPGTSNEKLFF. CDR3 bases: TGTGCCAGCAGTTACTTCCCCGGGACTAGTAATGAAAAACTGTTTTTT.

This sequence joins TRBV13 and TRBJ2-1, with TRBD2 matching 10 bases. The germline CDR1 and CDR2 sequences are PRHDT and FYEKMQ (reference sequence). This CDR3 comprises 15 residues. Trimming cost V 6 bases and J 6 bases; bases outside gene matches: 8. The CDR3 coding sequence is TGTGCCAGCAGGGCCCCTAGCGGGAGAGTCAATGAGCAGTTCTTC. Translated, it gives CASRAPSGRVNEQFF.

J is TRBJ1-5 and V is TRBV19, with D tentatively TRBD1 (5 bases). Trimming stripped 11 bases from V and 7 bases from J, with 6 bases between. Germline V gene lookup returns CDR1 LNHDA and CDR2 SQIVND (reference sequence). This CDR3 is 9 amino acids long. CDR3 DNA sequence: TGTGCCGGGGGGCAGCCCCAGCATTTT. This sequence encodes CAGGQPQHF.

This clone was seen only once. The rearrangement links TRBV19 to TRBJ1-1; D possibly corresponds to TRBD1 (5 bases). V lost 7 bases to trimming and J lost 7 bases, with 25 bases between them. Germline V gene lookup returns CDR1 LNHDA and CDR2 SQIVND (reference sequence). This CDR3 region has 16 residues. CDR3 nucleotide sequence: TGTGCCAGTACCCATAGGGGAGGGCAGGGCAGTCTTGAAGCTTTCTTT. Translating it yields CASTHRGGQGSLEAFF.

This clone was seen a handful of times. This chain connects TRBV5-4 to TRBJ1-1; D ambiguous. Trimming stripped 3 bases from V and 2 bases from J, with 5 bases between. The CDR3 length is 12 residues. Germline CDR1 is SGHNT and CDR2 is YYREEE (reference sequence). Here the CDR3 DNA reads TGTGCCAGCAGCTCGCAAAACACTGAAGCTTTCTTT. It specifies CASSSQNTEAFF.

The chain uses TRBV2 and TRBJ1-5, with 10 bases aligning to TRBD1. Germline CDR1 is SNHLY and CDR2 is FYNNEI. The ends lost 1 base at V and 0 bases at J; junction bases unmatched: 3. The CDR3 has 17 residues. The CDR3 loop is CASSEEGQGNSNQPQHF. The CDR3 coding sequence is TGTGCCAGCAGTGAAGAGGGACAGGGGAATAGCAATCAGCCCCAGCATTTT.

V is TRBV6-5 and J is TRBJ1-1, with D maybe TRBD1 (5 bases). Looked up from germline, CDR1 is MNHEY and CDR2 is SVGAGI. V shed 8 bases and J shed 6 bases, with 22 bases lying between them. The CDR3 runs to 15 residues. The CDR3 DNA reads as TGTGCCAGCGCGCTTGAAGGGGCTGCAAGGTCTGAAGCTTTCTTT. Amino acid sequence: CASALEGAARSEAFF.

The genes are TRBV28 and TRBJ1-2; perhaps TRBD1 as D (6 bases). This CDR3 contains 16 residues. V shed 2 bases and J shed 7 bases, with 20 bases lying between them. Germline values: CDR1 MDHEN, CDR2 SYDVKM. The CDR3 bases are TGTGCCAGCAGTTTAGCCCTAAACAGGGAGTCCTCTGGCTACACCTTC. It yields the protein CASSLALNRESSGYTF.

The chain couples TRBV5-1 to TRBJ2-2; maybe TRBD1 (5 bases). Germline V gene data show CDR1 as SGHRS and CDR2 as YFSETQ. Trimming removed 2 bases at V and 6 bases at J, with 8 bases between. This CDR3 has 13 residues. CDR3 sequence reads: CASSFKGAGELFF. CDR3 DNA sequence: TGCGCCAGCAGCTTTAAAGGGGCCGGGGAGCTGTTTTTT. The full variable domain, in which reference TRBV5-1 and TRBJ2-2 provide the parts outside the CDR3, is KAGVTQTPRYLIKTRGQQVTLSCSPISGHRSVSWYQQTPGQGLQFLFEYFSETQRNKGNFPGRFSGRQFSNSRSEMNVSTLELGDSALYLCASSFKGAGELFFGEGSRLTVL.

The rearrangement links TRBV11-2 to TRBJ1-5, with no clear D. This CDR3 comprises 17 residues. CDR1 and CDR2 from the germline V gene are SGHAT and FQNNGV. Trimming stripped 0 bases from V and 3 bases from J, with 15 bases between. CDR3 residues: CASSLDGPSLDNQPQHF. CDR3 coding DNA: TGTGCCAGCAGCTTAGATGGACCGAGTCTCGACAATCAGCCCCAGCATTTT. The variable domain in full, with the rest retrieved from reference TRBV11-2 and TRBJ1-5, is EAGVAQSPRYKIIEKRQSVAFWCNPISGHATLYWYQQILGQGPKLLIQFQNNGVVDDSQLPKDRFSAERLKGVDSTLKIQPAKLEDSAVYLCASSLDGPSLDNQPQHFGDGTRLSIL.

The CDR3 nucleotides read TGTGCCAGCAGCCCATCCAGGGTAACTCAGCCCCAGCATTTT. Translating it yields CASSPSRVTQPQHF. The genes are TRBV3-1 (or the pseudogene TRBV3-2) and TRBJ1-5; possible D gene TRBD1, 5 bases. The CDR3 length is 14 residues. V was cut by 4 bases and J by 6 bases, with 13 bases left in between. The germline V gene has CDR1 LGHDT and CDR2 YNNKEL (reference sequence).

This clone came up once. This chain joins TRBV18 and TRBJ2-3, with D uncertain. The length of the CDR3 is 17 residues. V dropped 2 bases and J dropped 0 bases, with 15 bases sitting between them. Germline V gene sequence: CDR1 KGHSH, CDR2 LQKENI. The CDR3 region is CASSPIPTVKSTDTQYF. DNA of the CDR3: TGTGCCAGCTCACCAATCCCAACAGTCAAAAGCACAGATACGCAGTATTTT.

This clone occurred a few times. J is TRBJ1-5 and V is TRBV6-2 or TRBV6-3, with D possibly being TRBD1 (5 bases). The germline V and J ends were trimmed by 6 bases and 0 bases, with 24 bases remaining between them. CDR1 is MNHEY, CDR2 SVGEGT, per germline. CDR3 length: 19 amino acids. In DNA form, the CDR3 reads TGTGCCAGCAGCCCAGACCCCCGCGGGGGACCTTATAGCAATCAGCCCCAGCATTTT. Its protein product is CASSPDPRGGPYSNQPQHF.